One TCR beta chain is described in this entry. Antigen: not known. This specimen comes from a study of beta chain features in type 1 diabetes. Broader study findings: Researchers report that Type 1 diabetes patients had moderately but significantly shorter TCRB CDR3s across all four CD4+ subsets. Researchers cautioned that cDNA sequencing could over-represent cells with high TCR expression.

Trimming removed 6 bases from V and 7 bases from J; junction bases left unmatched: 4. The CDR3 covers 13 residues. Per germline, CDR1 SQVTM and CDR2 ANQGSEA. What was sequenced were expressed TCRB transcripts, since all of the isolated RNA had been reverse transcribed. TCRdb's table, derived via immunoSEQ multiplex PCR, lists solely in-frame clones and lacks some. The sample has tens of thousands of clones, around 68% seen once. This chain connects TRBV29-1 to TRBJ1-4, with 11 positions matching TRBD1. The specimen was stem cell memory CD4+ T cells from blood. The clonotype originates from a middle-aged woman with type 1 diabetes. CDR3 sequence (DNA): TGCAGCGTGGGGACAGGGGGAAGTGAAAAACTGTTTTTT. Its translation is CSVGTGGSEKLFF.